This T cell receptor (beta chain) was identified during a study of OX40 agonist ivuxolimab in advanced cancers. At the level of the study: Every 2 weeks, ivuxolimab was infused into the patients intravenously at between 0.01 and 10 mg/kg. Enrollees could have had prior anti-PD-1, anti-PD-L1 or anti-CTLA-4 therapy, which approximately 40% had received. Broader study findings: Some nonresponders additionally presented with little normalized T-cell clonal expansion.

The CDR3 loop spans 15 amino acids. In germline, CDR1 is LNHDA, CDR2 SQIVND (reference sequence). V lost 5 bases to trimming and J lost 5 bases; unmatched junction nucleotides: 9. Points on this clone: Its matching antigen is unknown.

Sequencing was performed with immunoSEQ multiplex PCR; in TCRdb, only in-frame clones are kept and a portion is missing. This sample has roughly 48,000 clones, with 85% found just once. Specimen: CD4+ or CD8+ T cells sorted from blood, collected in a trial of the OX40 agonist ivuxolimab. The sequence derives from an adult with an advanced solid tumor such as melanoma, head and neck, liver or kidney cancer. This rearrangement joins TRBV19 to TRBJ2-5; 9 bases are a match to TRBD1. Here the CDR3 reads CASSGTGTGRETQYF. The CDR3 nucleotides read TGTGCCAGTAGTGGTACCGGGACAGGGAGGGAGACCCAGTACTTC. Drawing the rest from reference TRBV19 and TRBJ2-5, the complete variable domain is DGGITQSPKYLFRKEGQNVTLSCEQNLNHDAMYWYRQDPGQGLRLIYYSQIVNDFQKGDIAEGYSVSREKKESFPLTVTSAQKNPTAFYLCASSGTGTGRETQYFGPGTRLLVL.